Each of the 27 T cell receptor beta chains below was sequenced from the same sample in a study of CD8 T cell repertoires and HIV-1 epitope variants. Profiling relied on immunoSEQ multiplex PCR, and the TCRdb table lists in-frame clones only, not all of them. The table has about 95,000 clones, roughly four fifths seen once. Sequenced input: uncultured baseline CD8+ T cells from peripheral blood mononuclear cells (PBMCs). All receptors derive from a male donor with HIV.

The chain recombines TRBV14 with TRBJ2-3, with 9 bases matching TRBD2. Germline CDR1 is SGHDN and CDR2 is FVKESK. The junction had 8 bases not matched to a gene; V was cut back by 2 bases and J by 5 bases. CDR3 length: 16 amino acids. The CDR3 sequence: CASSQTAGGPKDTQYF. The CDR3 nucleotides read TGTGCCAGCAGCCAAACCGCGGGAGGGCCCAAAGATACGCAGTATTTT.

The V call is TRBV28, the J call TRBJ2-1; perhaps TRBD2 as D (5 bases). This CDR3 has 17 amino acids. Germline V gene sequence: CDR1 MDHEN, CDR2 SYDVKM. The V gene lost 4 bases and the J gene lost 10 bases, with 26 bases spanning the gap. In DNA, the CDR3 is TGTGCCAGCAGTTCCGCCCGGGGAGCGGACCTAGCCGAAGAGCAGTTCTTC. It translates to CASSSARGADLAEEQFF. The variable domain in full, with the rest retrieved from reference TRBV28 and TRBJ2-1, is DVKVTQSSRYLVKRTGEKVFLECVQDMDHENMFWYRQDPGLGLRLIYFSYDVKMKEKGDIPEGYSVSREKKERFSLILESASTNQTSMYLCASSSARGADLAEEQFFGPGTRLTVL.

The rearrangement uses TRBV19 and TRBJ2-1; TRBD2 is a possible D gene (6 bases). The CDR3 contains 14 residues. The germline V and J ends were trimmed by 5 bases and 2 bases, with 10 bases remaining between them. CDR1 LNHDA and CDR2 SQIVND come from the germline V gene (reference sequence). DNA of the CDR3: TGTGCCAGTAGTCGGAGGGCCGCCTACAATGAGCAGTTCTTC. Translating it yields CASSRRAAYNEQFF.

This sequence joins TRBV7-2 and TRBJ2-1; TRBD1 is a possible D gene (6 bases). This CDR3 has 15 residues. Trimming took 0 bases from V and 2 from J, leaving 8 bases between them. CDR1 is SGHTA and CDR2 is FQGNSA in the germline V gene. This chain's CDR3 is CASSLAQGTYNEQFF. The CDR3 nucleotides read TGTGCCAGCAGCTTAGCCCAGGGGACCTACAATGAGCAGTTCTTC.

This chain uses TRBV23-1 with TRBJ2-5; D might be TRBD1 (5 bases). TRBV23-1 is designated an ORF whose function remains uncertain. The CDR3 sequence is 17 residues long. V lost 2 bases, J lost 5 bases, and 21 bases lay in between. The CDR3 loop reads CASSQSPNRNLGETQYF. DNA for the CDR3: TGCGCCAGCAGTCAAAGCCCCAACAGGAATTTGGGGGAGACCCAGTACTTC.

This rearrangement joins TRBV9 to TRBJ1-2; D gene ambiguous. The CDR3 has 13 residues. CDR1 and CDR2 from the germline V gene are SGDLS and YYNGEE. V was trimmed by 3 bases and J by 4 bases, leaving 10 bases between them. CDR3 protein: CASSETGVYGYTF. The CDR3 DNA reads TGTGCCAGCAGCGAGACGGGTGTCTATGGCTACACCTTC. The complete variable domain, with remaining parts taken from reference TRBV9 and TRBJ1-2, reads DSGVTQTPKHLITATGQRVTLRCSPRSGDLSVYWYQQSLDQGLQFLIQYYNGEERAKGNILERFSAQQFPDLHSELNLSSLELGDSALYFCASSETGVYGYTFGSGTRLTVV.

The CDR3 here is CASTPQGAGGYTF. The CDR3 nucleotides are TGTGCCAGCACCCCACAGGGGGCAGGTGGCTACACCTTC. The rearrangement links TRBV5-6 to TRBJ1-2; TRBD1 agrees at 9 bases. This CDR3 region has 13 residues. From germline, CDR1 is SGHDT and CDR2 YYEEEE. With 6 bases clipped from V and 7 bases from J, the junction kept 7 bases outside the gene matches.

The V and J genes are TRBV5-1 and TRBJ1-2; 9 bases align to TRBD1. CDR1 and CDR2 from the germline V gene are SGHRS and YFSETQ. The CDR3 contains 15 residues. The J segment lost 5 bases and the V segment lost 0 bases, leaving 5 bases of the junction unmatched. CDR3 sequence reads: CASSLGMDRGYGYTF. The CDR3 DNA is TGCGCCAGCAGCTTGGGAATGGACAGGGGTTATGGCTACACCTTC.

The CDR3 DNA sequence: TGTGCCAGCAGTTACTCCCACTCGGGGGCCAACGTCCTGACTTTC. Protein sequence: CASSYSHSGANVLTF. The genes are TRBV6-5 and TRBJ2-6; no clear D gene. CDR1 and CDR2 (germline): MNHEY, SVGAGI. The CDR3 is 15 amino acids. V was shortened by 0 bases and J by 4 bases, with 7 bases between the two germline ends.

The chain employs TRBV19 and TRBJ2-4; no definite D call. The CDR3 is made up of 11 amino acids. V was pared by 10 bases and J by 4 bases, with 8 bases between. The germline CDR1 and CDR2 sequences are LNHDA and SQIVND (reference sequence). CDR3 residues: CATEKKNIQYF. The CDR3 DNA reads TGTGCCACTGAGAAAAAAAACATTCAGTACTTC.

This chain connects TRBV4-1 to TRBJ1-6; 7 bases map to TRBD1. There are 15 residues in the CDR3. With 2 bases clipped from V and 14 bases from J, the junction kept 12 bases outside the gene matches. The germline V gene encodes CDR1 MGHRA and CDR2 YSYEKL. For the CDR3, the DNA is TGCGCCAGCAGCCAACTAACAGGGGCTGTAGGGTCCCTCCACTTT. It specifies CASSQLTGAVGSLHF.

The rearrangement uses TRBV29-1 and TRBJ2-1, with D perhaps given as TRBD1 or TRBD2 (5 bases each). CDR1 is SQVTM, CDR2 ANQGSEA, per germline. V lost 4 bases to trimming and J lost 9 bases, with 16 bases between them. This CDR3 has 13 amino acids. CDR3 in DNA: TGCAGCGTTGGTCCCGGGACCCCGTCTGAGCAGTTCTTC. As protein: CSVGPGTPSEQFF.

V gene TRBV11-1 combines with J gene TRBJ2-5; 9 positions match TRBD2. V shed 3 bases, J shed 5 bases, and the junction held 1 base outside the gene matches. There are 13 residues in the CDR3. Germline assignment: CDR1 SGHAT and CDR2 FQDESV (reference sequence). The CDR3 protein is CASSLGLAETQYF. The CDR3 DNA sequence: TGTGCCAGCAGCTTGGGACTAGCTGAGACCCAGTACTTC. Full variable domain (outside the CDR3, taken from reference TRBV11-1 and TRBJ2-5): EAEVAQSPRYKITEKSQAVAFWCDPISGHATLYWYRQILGQGPELLVQFQDESVVDDSQLPKDRFSAERLKGVDSTLKIQPAELGDSAMYLCASSLGLAETQYFGPGTRLLVL.

This chain joins TRBV30 and TRBJ1-2, with 9 bases identical to TRBD1. The CDR3 runs to 13 residues. Trimming at V came to 4 bases and at J to 4 bases, leaving 4 bases not matched to a gene. CDR1 and CDR2 (germline): GTSNPN, SVGIG (reference sequence). CDR3 in DNA: TGTGCCTGGACCACAGGGGGCGGCTATGGCTACACCTTC. Its translation: CAWTTGGGYGYTF.

This clone was detected a few times. The chain recombines TRBV5-1 with TRBJ1-3, with a weak D call TRBD1 (6 bases). Germline CDR1 and CDR2: SGHRS and YFSETQ. The CDR3 runs to 13 residues. V gave up 8 bases and J gave up 7 bases, with 16 bases separating them. In DNA, the CDR3 is TGCGCCAGTAGGGACACTGAAAGGAACACCATATATTTT. It codes for CASRDTERNTIYF.

This clone was found a few times. This rearrangement joins TRBV11-2 to TRBJ1-6; D is unresolved. The germline CDR1 and CDR2 sequences are SGHAT and FQNNGV. Between the trimmed V and J ends, which lost 5 bases and 9 bases, there was a span of 20 bases. This CDR3 spans 16 amino acids. As DNA, the CDR3 is TGTGCCAGCAGCACCCAGGATCCCCTAGGCCGTTCACCCCTCCACTTT. Translated: CASSTQDPLGRSPLHF.

This rearrangement joins TRBV7-2 to TRBJ2-2, with 9 nucleotides matching TRBD1. Germline CDR1 is SGHTA and CDR2 is FQGNSA. This CDR3 is built from 15 residues. V trimming: 6 bases; J trimming: 3 bases; junction bases outside the gene matches: 5. In DNA, the CDR3 is TGTGCCAGCAGGGAGGACAGGGGAGACACCGGGGAGCTGTTTTTT. Its translation: CASREDRGDTGELFF. Based on the CDR3 plus reference TRBV7-2 and TRBJ2-2, the full variable domain is GAGVSQSPSNKVTEKGKDVELRCDPISGHTALYWYRQSLGQGLEFLIYFQGNSAPDKSGLPSDRFSAERTGGSVSTLTIQRTQQEDSAVYLCASREDRGDTGELFFGEGSRLTVL.

The rearrangement uses TRBV12-5 and TRBJ2-3; 8 positions agree with TRBD2. V dropped 0 bases and J dropped 2; count of bases not matched to a gene: 4. This CDR3 region has 16 residues. The V gene's germline CDR1 is LGHNT and CDR2 FRNRAP. The CDR3 DNA reads TGTGCTAGTGGTTTGGTAGCGGGGGCGATCACAGATACGCAGTATTTT. It encodes CASGLVAGAITDTQYF.

The CDR3: CASSPGQGWTEAFF. The DNA of the CDR3 is TGTGCCAGCAGCCCGGGACAGGGATGGACTGAAGCTTTCTTT. The chain recombines TRBV28 with TRBJ1-1; 9 bases are shared with TRBD1. This CDR3 contains 14 residues. CDR1 and CDR2 from the germline V gene are MDHEN and SYDVKM. Trimming at V came to 6 bases and at J to 5 bases, leaving 7 bases not matched to a gene.

V gene TRBV6-4 combines with J gene TRBJ1-5, with D possibly being TRBD1 (6 bases). The V end was cut by 8 bases, the J end by 6 bases, with 11 bases between. There are 12 residues in the CDR3. Germline V gene data show CDR1 as MRHNA and CDR2 as SNTAGT. CDR3 loop: CASDQGPQPQHF. CDR3 nucleotide sequence: TGTGCCAGCGATCAGGGGCCTCAGCCCCAGCATTTT.

The chain recombines TRBV10-3 with TRBJ2-6, with 9 bases lining up with TRBD1. V lost 6 bases, J lost 2 bases, and 5 bases stayed unmatched. This CDR3 is built from 16 residues. Germline V gene data show CDR1 as ENHRY and CDR2 as SYGVKD. CDR3 DNA: TGTGCCATCAGGACCGGGGACAGGGCTGGGGCCAACGTCCTGACTTTC. Protein: CAIRTGDRAGANVLTF.

This clone was counted only a few times. The gene calls are TRBV5-4 and TRBJ1-1; D unclear. Trimming took 3 bases from V and 0 from J, leaving 9 bases between them. Germline V lookup: CDR1 SGHNT, CDR2 YYREEE (reference sequence). CDR3 length equals 14 residues. This CDR3 is CASSSRALNTEAFF. The CDR3 bases are TGTGCCAGCAGCTCCCGGGCCTTGAACACTGAAGCTTTCTTT.

The table lists this clone with a few counts. The chain uses TRBV14 and TRBJ2-1; maybe TRBD1 (6 bases). The CDR3 runs 15 residues. V was clipped by 6 bases and J by 3 bases, with 15 bases between them. Germline loops: CDR1 SGHDN, CDR2 FVKESK. The DNA of the CDR3 is TGTGCCAGCAGGCGTACCGGGACACACTACAATGAGCAGTTCTTC. Protein sequence: CASRRTGTHYNEQFF.

The chain is built from TRBV6-5 and TRBJ2-2, with D uncertain. This CDR3 contains 13 residues. V was cut by 4 bases and J by 6 bases, with 9 bases left in between. Germline V gene sequence: CDR1 MNHEY, CDR2 SVGAGI. Here the CDR3 reads CASSLTRPGELFF. The DNA for the CDR3 is TGTGCCAGCAGTTTGACACGGCCCGGGGAGCTGTTTTTT.

The chain combines TRBV30 with TRBJ1-5; D not resolved. The CDR3 sequence is 16 residues long. Germline lookup yields CDR1 GTSNPN and CDR2 SVGIG (reference sequence). Trimming took off 2 bases at V and 2 bases at J, with 16 bases between the two ends. The CDR3 loop reads CAWSRTGVRGNQPQHF. CDR3 nucleotide sequence: TGTGCCTGGAGTCGGACCGGGGTGAGGGGCAATCAGCCCCAGCATTTT. Filled out from reference TRBV30 and TRBJ1-5, the complete variable domain reads SQTIHQWPATLVQPVGSPLSLECTVEGTSNPNLYWYRQAAGRGLQLLFYSVGIGQISSEVPQNLSASRPQDRQFILSSKKLLLSDSGFYLCAWSRTGVRGNQPQHFGDGTRLSIL.

This chain connects TRBV5-4 to TRBJ1-2; 10 bases map to TRBD1. V trimming: 4 bases; J trimming: 6 bases; junction bases outside the gene matches: 9. The CDR3 runs to 15 residues. CDR1 SGHNT and CDR2 YYREEE come from the germline V gene (reference sequence). CDR3 loop: CASSGTRQGANGYTF. The CDR3 DNA reads as TGTGCCAGCAGCGGAACCCGACAGGGGGCTAATGGCTACACCTTC. The whole variable domain, filled in from reference TRBV5-4 and TRBJ1-2, reads ETGVTQSPTHLIKTRGQQVTLRCSSQSGHNTVSWYQQALGQGPQFIFQYYREEENGRGNFPPRFSGLQFPNYSSELNVNALELDDSALYLCASSGTRQGANGYTFGSGTRLTVV.

For the CDR3, the DNA is TGTGCCAGCAGCTTTAGGCCCGGATCTAGCACAGATACGCAGTATTTT. Amino acid sequence: CASSFRPGSSTDTQYF. This chain joins TRBV7-9 and TRBJ2-3; D is ambiguous. The CDR3 has 16 amino acids. Germline CDR1 SEHNR, CDR2 FQNEAQ (reference sequence). V was clipped by 3 bases and J by 0 bases, with 13 bases between them. The full variable domain, completed using reference TRBV7-9 and TRBJ2-3, is DTGVSQNPRHKITKRGQNVTFRCDPISEHNRLYWYRQTLGQGPEFLTYFQNEAQLEKSRLLSDRFSAERPKGSFSTLEIQRTEQGDSAMYLCASSFRPGSSTDTQYFGPGTRLTVL.